The next 23 T cell receptor beta chains were all read from a single sample in a study of monozygotic twins with inflammatory bowel disease. TCRdb re-analyzed the 5' RACE reads; it lists each CDR3 protein once, without DNA. This sample's table has some 170,000 distinct CDR3 sequences. The specimen sequenced was blood. The receptors derive from a human donor with ulcerative colitis or Crohn's disease, or a healthy co-twin of an affected twin (not recorded which).

This chain links TRBV10-3 with TRBJ2-5; as DNA is missing, the TRBD1 call by TCRdb cannot be tested. The CDR3 sequence is 14 residues long. Germline assignment: CDR1 ENHRY and CDR2 SYGVKD. CDR3 residues: CAISESGQKETQYF.

The chain has TRBV29-1 and TRBJ1-4; with no DNA, the TCRdb D assignment of TRBD1 cannot be verified. The V gene's germline CDR1 is SQVTM and CDR2 ANQGSEA. The CDR3 consists of 14 residues. The chain's CDR3 is CSVAMGGSNEKLFF. Variable domain in full (rest from reference TRBV29-1 and TRBJ1-4): SAVISQKPSRDICQRGTSLTIQCQVDSQVTMMFWYRQQPGQSLTLIATANQGSEATYESGFVIDKFPISRPNLTFSTLTVSNMSPEDSSIYLCSVAMGGSNEKLFFGSGTQLSVL.

The chain links TRBV7-8 to TRBJ2-7. This CDR3 comprises 11 residues. Germline V gene lookup returns CDR1 SGHVS and CDR2 FQNEAQ. The CDR3 region is CASSFQSEQYF.

The CDR3 is CAIRASNSNAVSSYEQYF. V is TRBV10-3 and J is TRBJ2-7. Germline assignment: CDR1 ENHRY and CDR2 SYGVKD. This CDR3 is 18 amino acids long.

The V and J genes are TRBV3-1 and TRBJ2-7; without DNA, the TCRdb call of TRBD2 cannot be checked. Germline values: CDR1 LGHDT, CDR2 YNNKEL (reference sequence). CDR3 size: 15 residues. The CDR3 sequence: CASSQAPGLAAEQYF.

The chain joins TRBV30 to TRBJ2-2; TCRdb names TRBD1, which stays unverified in the absence of DNA. Germline CDR1 reads GTSNPN; CDR2 reads SVGIG (reference sequence). The CDR3 length is 12 residues. CDR3 sequence: CAWNRVTGELFF.

The rearrangement links TRBV20-1 to TRBJ2-1. CDR1 and CDR2 (germline): DFQATT, SNEGSKA (reference sequence). The CDR3 length is 12 residues. CDR3 in amino acids: CSARDQGFEQFF.

The chain carries TRBV29-1 and TRBJ2-1; TCRdb lists TRBD2, though no DNA is available to test this call. This CDR3 has 13 amino acids. Germline CDR1 is SQVTM and CDR2 is ANQGSEA. CDR3: CSVEAGGIDEQFF.

The chain employs TRBV20-1 and TRBJ2-3; TCRdb designates TRBD2, a call that cannot be tested without DNA. Germline loops: CDR1 DFQATT, CDR2 SNEGSKA (reference sequence). This CDR3 region has 15 residues. This CDR3 reads CSASRGLASTDTQYF.

This chain uses TRBV29-1 with TRBJ2-7. There are 12 residues in the CDR3. Germline lookup yields CDR1 SQVTM and CDR2 ANQGSEA. The CDR3 loop reads CSALQSSYEQYF.

The CDR3 loop is CASSESKNTGELFF. The rearrangement links TRBV25-1 to TRBJ2-2. The CDR3 totals 14 residues. In germline, CDR1 is MGHDK, CDR2 SYGVNS.

The J gene is TRBJ1-1, the V gene TRBV7-9. The CDR3 runs to 12 residues. Germline V gives CDR1 SEHNR, CDR2 FQNEAQ (reference sequence). CDR3 sequence reads: CASSSDASPAFF.

The CDR3 reads CATSPPRGSSEKLFF. The J gene is TRBJ1-4, the V gene TRBV15; TCRdb proposes TRBD1, but this gene call is untestable without DNA. The CDR3 runs to 15 residues. Germline V lookup: CDR1 LNHNV, CDR2 YYDKDF (reference sequence).

The chain couples TRBV28 to TRBJ2-5; the TCRdb call, TRBD1, lacks DNA for checking. There are 15 residues in the CDR3. Per the germline V gene, CDR1 is MDHEN and CDR2 is SYDVKM. The CDR3: CASSLWGATQETQYF. The variable domain in full, with the rest retrieved from reference TRBV28 and TRBJ2-5, is DVKVTQSSRYLVKRTGEKVFLECVQDMDHENMFWYRQDPGLGLRLIYFSYDVKMKEKGDIPEGYSVSREKKERFSLILESASTNQTSMYLCASSLWGATQETQYFGPGTRLLVL.

This chain links TRBV14 with TRBJ2-1; no DNA is available, so the TRBD2 call from TCRdb remains unchecked. The germline gives CDR1 SGHDN, CDR2 FVKESK. This CDR3 is 13 amino acids long. CDR3 loop: CASSQDLAGVPFF.

The CDR3 loop is CSASKPGLGGTGELFF. The rearrangement links TRBV20-1 to TRBJ2-2; TCRdb's D call of TRBD2 is untestable without DNA. The CDR3 extends over 16 amino acids. CDR1 is DFQATT and CDR2 is SNEGSKA in the germline V gene (reference sequence).

The chain has TRBV6-5 and TRBJ2-1; TCRdb lists TRBD2, though no DNA is available to test this call. The CDR3 is 11 residues long. Germline assignment: CDR1 MNHEY and CDR2 SVGAGI. The CDR3 spells CASSSGIEQFF.

The chain joins TRBV12-3 or TRBV12-4 to TRBJ2-4. The CDR3 sequence is 14 residues long. CDR3 sequence reads: CASSLGGTKNMQYF.

The chain is built from TRBV19 and TRBJ2-5; the TCRdb call, TRBD1, lacks DNA for checking. The CDR3 spans 16 residues. Germline V CDR1 and CDR2: LNHDA, SQIVND (reference sequence). The CDR3 sequence: CASSIDLRKGKETQYF.

The chain has TRBV14 and TRBJ1-6; with no DNA, the TCRdb D assignment of TRBD1 cannot be verified. From germline, CDR1 is SGHDN and CDR2 FVKESK. CDR3 length: 15 amino acids. The CDR3 reads CASSHGQGFNSPLHF.

The chain carries TRBV5-1 and TRBJ2-1; TCRdb picks TRBD2, but there is no DNA to check that call. The length of the CDR3 is 16 residues. CDR1 SGHRS and CDR2 YFSETQ come from the germline V gene. The CDR3 spells CASNLGGGAAVNEQFF.

V and J are TRBV27 and TRBJ2-2; the D gene TCRdb calls, TRBD1, cannot be checked with no DNA. This CDR3 comprises 14 residues. Looked up from germline, CDR1 is MNHEY and CDR2 is SMNVEV (reference sequence). CDR3 sequence reads: CASSSGQGVGELFF.

The chain couples TRBV5-4 to TRBJ2-7. The CDR3 has 13 residues. Germline V lookup: CDR1 SGHNT, CDR2 YYREEE (reference sequence). This CDR3 is CASSFWASYEQYF.